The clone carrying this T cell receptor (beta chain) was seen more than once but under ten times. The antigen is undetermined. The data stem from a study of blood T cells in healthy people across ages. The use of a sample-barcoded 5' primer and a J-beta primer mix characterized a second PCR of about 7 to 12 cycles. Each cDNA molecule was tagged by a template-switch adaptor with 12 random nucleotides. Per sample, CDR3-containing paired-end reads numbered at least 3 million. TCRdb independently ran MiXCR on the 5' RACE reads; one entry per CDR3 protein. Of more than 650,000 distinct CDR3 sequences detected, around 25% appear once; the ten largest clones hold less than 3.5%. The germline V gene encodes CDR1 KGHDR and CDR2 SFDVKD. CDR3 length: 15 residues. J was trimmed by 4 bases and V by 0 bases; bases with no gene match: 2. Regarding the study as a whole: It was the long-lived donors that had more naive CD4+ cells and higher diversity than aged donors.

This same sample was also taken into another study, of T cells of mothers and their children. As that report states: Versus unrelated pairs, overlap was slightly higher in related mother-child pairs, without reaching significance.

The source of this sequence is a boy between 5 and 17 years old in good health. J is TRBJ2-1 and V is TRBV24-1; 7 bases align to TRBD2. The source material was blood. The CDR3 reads CATSDLDSGYNEQFF. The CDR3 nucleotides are TGTGCCACCAGTGATTTGGATAGCGGGTACAATGAGCAGTTCTTC.